This TCR beta chain originates from a study of neurological immune-mediated disorders. In germline, CDR1 is MDHEN, CDR2 SYDVKM. The V and J ends lost 7 bases and 9 bases respectively, with 13 bases between them. This CDR3 is built from 12 residues. As to time point: longitudinal time-point 2. Study outcomes and limitations: Across subjects, expanded clones had no CDR3 amino acid sequences in common, pointing to private repertoires in all groups. While HTLV-1-associated myelopathy showed the greatest TCR clonal expansion, multiple sclerosis showed the least, falling below healthy controls.

5'RACE generated cDNA with 10-nucleotide random UMIs. TCRdb itself ran the 5' RACE reads through MiXCR, one entry per CDR3 protein. The table records fewer than 70,000 distinct CDR3 sequences, roughly 9.8% of them present only once. In its sample, this clonotype was seen many times. Its specificity is not known. The chain has TRBV28 and TRBJ2-1, with D perhaps TRBD1 or TRBD2 (5 bases each). The sequencing input was PBMCs. The receptor was derived from a man between 25 and 39 years old in good health. CDR3 protein: CASTRLRGEQFF. The CDR3 DNA reads TGTGCCAGCACTCGACTAAGGGGTGAGCAGTTCTTC. The entire variable domain, with the rest obtained from reference TRBV28 and TRBJ2-1, is as follows: DVKVTQSSRYLVKRTGEKVFLECVQDMDHENMFWYRQDPGLGLRLIYFSYDVKMKEKGDIPEGYSVSREKKERFSLILESASTNQTSMYLCASTRLRGEQFFGPGTRLTVL.